These 5 T cell receptor beta chains originate from one sample sequenced in a study of technical replicates of blood from a few donors. TCRdb's table, derived via immunoSEQ multiplex PCR, lists solely in-frame clones and lacks some. This sample yields 75,000 to 90,000 clones, of which 95% are seen a single time; under 0.35% belongs to the top ten. The specimen was T cells isolated from PBMCs. Every receptor here comes from a human donor in good health.

The chain uses TRBV21-1 and TRBJ2-3; the D segment call TRBD2 is taken from the table without a DNA check. TRBV21-1 is a pseudogene segment. The CDR3 runs to 16 residues. The CDR3 DNA reads as TGTGCCAGCACCAAAAGATCGGGTTTTAGCGTCGGAACGCAGTATTTT. Amino acids: CASTKRSGFSVGTQYF.

The chain joins TRBV6-1 to TRBJ2-7; 9 bases fit TRBD2. CDR1 MNHNS and CDR2 SASEGT come from the germline V gene. The CDR3 has 14 residues. J was trimmed by 5 bases and V by 4 bases; bases with no gene match: 6. CDR3 protein: CASSGLAESHEQYF. In nucleotides, the CDR3 is TGTGCCAGCAGTGGACTAGCGGAATCCCACGAGCAGTACTTC.

The chain combines TRBV6-4 with TRBJ2-1, with D maybe TRBD2 (5 bases). V was clipped by 0 bases and J by 10 bases, with 19 bases between them. This CDR3 comprises 16 residues. Looked up from germline, CDR1 is MRHNA and CDR2 is SNTAGT. CDR3 residues: CASSDSSGSGDEEQFF. In nucleotides, the CDR3 is TGTGCCAGCAGTGACTCGAGCGGTTCGGGCGACGAGGAGCAGTTCTTC.

J is TRBJ2-1 and V is TRBV7-3, with 7 bases fitting TRBD1. The V segment lost 3 bases and the J segment 8 bases; nucleotides outside the gene matches: 10. This CDR3 is built from 15 residues. Germline loops: CDR1 SGHTA, CDR2 FQGTGA. The CDR3 DNA follows: TGTGCCAGCAGCTTGGCCTCGACAGGGATCGATGAGCAGTTCTTC. Translation: CASSLASTGIDEQFF.

V usage is TRBV5-4 and J usage is TRBJ2-7; tentative D call: TRBD2 (6 bases). The CDR3 totals 13 residues. Germline V gene lookup returns CDR1 SGHNT and CDR2 YYREEE (reference sequence). Trimming took 4 bases from V and 4 from J, leaving 12 bases between them. DNA for the CDR3: TGTGCCAGCAGCGCGGCGGGGCAATACGAGCAGTACTTC. Translation gives CASSAAGQYEQYF.